This T cell receptor (beta chain) emerged from a study of CD8 T cells in Susac syndrome. Notes on the study in general: Acknowledgment was made by the study that its TCR sequencing and HLA analysis involved a relatively small number of individuals.

Reverse transcription of 0.5 to 1 ug RNA was carried out with random hexamers. With immunoSEQ multiplex PCR, TCR beta CDR3 was amplified across 54 Vbeta and 13 Jbeta. TCRdb reprocessed the immunoSEQ multiplex PCR reads via MiXCR and lists one record per CDR3 protein. The sample records roughly 180,000 distinct CDR3 sequences, about 95% being singletons. Per germline, CDR1 MNHEY and CDR2 SVGEGT. Trimming shortened V by 0 bases and J by 2 bases, and 11 bases separated the two germline ends. The CDR3 covers 16 residues. On this clonotype: Its cognate antigen is unknown.

CD8+ and CD4+ T cells were negatively isolated; TEMRA cells were FACS-enriched. This chain joins TRBV6-2 or TRBV6-3 and TRBJ2-1; the D is unclear. This TCR was sampled from a human donor in good health. Material for sequencing was CD4+ T cells from PBMCs. CDR3 sequence: CASSYSPRRAYNEQFF. CDR3 DNA sequence: TGTGCCAGCAGTTACTCGCCCAGGAGAGCCTACAATGAGCAGTTCTTC.